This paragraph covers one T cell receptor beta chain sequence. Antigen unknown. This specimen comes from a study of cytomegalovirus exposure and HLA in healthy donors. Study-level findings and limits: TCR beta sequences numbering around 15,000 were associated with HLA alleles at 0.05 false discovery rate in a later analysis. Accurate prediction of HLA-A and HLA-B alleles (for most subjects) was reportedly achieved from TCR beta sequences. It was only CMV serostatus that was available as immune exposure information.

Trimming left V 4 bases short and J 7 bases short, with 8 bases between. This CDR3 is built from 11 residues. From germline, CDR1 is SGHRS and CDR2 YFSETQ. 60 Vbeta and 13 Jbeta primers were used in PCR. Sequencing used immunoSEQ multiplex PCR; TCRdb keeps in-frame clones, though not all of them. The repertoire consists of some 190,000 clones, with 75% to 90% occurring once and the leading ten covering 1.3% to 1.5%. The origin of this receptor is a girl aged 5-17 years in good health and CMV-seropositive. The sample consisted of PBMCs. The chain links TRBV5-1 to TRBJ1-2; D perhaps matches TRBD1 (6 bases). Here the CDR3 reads CASSQDSGYTF. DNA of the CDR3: TGCGCCAGCAGCCAGGACAGTGGCTACACCTTC.